A selection of T cell receptor beta chains follows, all from one sample in a study of T cell responses to AZD1222 COVID-19 vaccine. Clones were read by immunoSEQ multiplex PCR, and TCRdb kept only the in-frame ones, dropping some. The table shows some 110,000 clones, with 89% occurring only once. The starting material was peripheral blood, obtained 28 days after the second AZD1222 dose. Receptor source: an adult who received the AZD1222 COVID-19 vaccine. Both conserved end residues are part of each CDR3. D genes are given only for firm matches. A row's size may be missing; if present it is once, few, many or a size class.

v_gene: TRBV6-5
d_gene: NA
abundance: NA
j_gene: TRBJ2-7
CDR3aa: CASSLLAGSAYEQYF
CDR3nt: TGTGCCAGCAGCCTCCTTGCGGGCTCAGCCTACGAGCAGTACTTC

v_gene: TRBV18
d_gene: TRBD2
abundance: NA
j_gene: TRBJ2-5
CDR3aa: CASSREVSGNSGSWQETQYF
CDR3nt: TGTGCCAGCTCACGCGAAGTCTCGGGGAATAGCGGGAGTTGGCAAGAGACCCAGTACTTC

v_gene: TRBV7-3
d_gene: NA
abundance: NA
j_gene: TRBJ2-1
CDR3aa: CASSLSGNNEQFF
CDR3nt: TGTGCCAGCAGCTTATCCGGGAACAATGAGCAGTTCTTC

v_gene: TRBV7-2
d_gene: TRBD1
abundance: NA
j_gene: TRBJ2-7
CDR3aa: CASSLVGTGIYEQYF
CDR3nt: TGTGCCAGCAGCTTAGTGGGGACAGGGATCTACGAGCAGTACTTC

v_gene: TRBV5-1
d_gene: TRBD1
abundance: NA
j_gene: TRBJ2-7
CDR3aa: CATPQGKPFSGEQYF
CDR3nt: TGCGCCACCCCACAGGGGAAGCCCTTTTCGGGGGAGCAGTACTTC

v_gene: TRBV4-3
d_gene: NA
abundance: NA
j_gene: TRBJ2-2
CDR3aa: CASSARGGTGELFF
CDR3nt: TGCGCCAGCAGCGCCCGAGGGGGGACCGGGGAGCTGTTTTTT

v_gene: TRBV25-1
d_gene: NA
abundance: NA
j_gene: TRBJ2-4
CDR3aa: CASSEREWAKNIQYF
CDR3nt: TGTGCCAGCAGTGAACGGGAGTGGGCCAAAAACATTCAGTACTTC

v_gene: TRBV5-5
d_gene: NA
abundance: NA
j_gene: TRBJ2-7
CDR3aa: CASFLGVRTNEQYF
CDR3nt: TGTGCCAGCTTCCTGGGGGTAAGAACAAACGAGCAGTACTTC

v_gene: TRBV19
d_gene: NA
abundance: NA
j_gene: TRBJ2-1
CDR3aa: CASSISTGSSYNEQFF
CDR3nt: TGTGCCAGTAGTATTTCGACAGGCAGTTCCTACAATGAGCAGTTCTTC

v_gene: TRBV4-1
d_gene: TRBD1
abundance: NA
j_gene: TRBJ2-2
CDR3aa: CASSHPTGGTGELFF
CDR3nt: TGCGCCAGCAGTCACCCTACAGGGGGCACCGGGGAGCTGTTTTTT

v_gene: TRBV10-1
d_gene: NA
abundance: NA
j_gene: TRBJ1-1
CDR3aa: CASSDLGPGLNTEAFF
CDR3nt: TGCGCCAGCAGTGACCTGGGACCGGGGCTCAACACTGAAGCTTTCTTT

v_gene: TRBV6-2/TRBV6-3
d_gene: NA
abundance: NA
j_gene: TRBJ2-5
CDR3aa: CASSYGRGPSPAQYF
CDR3nt: TGTGCCAGCAGTTACGGTAGGGGACCCTCTCCCGCCCAGTACTTC

v_gene: TRBV5-4
d_gene: TRBD1
abundance: NA
j_gene: TRBJ1-4
CDR3aa: CASSLDREIGKLFF
CDR3nt: TGTGCCAGCAGCCTGGACAGGGAAATTGGAAAACTGTTTTTT

v_gene: TRBV6-6
d_gene: NA
abundance: NA
j_gene: TRBJ2-2
CDR3aa: CASLRGQGNTGELFF
CDR3nt: TGTGCCAGCCTGAGGGGACAAGGAAACACCGGGGAGCTGTTTTTT

v_gene: TRBV6-1
d_gene: NA
abundance: NA
j_gene: TRBJ1-5
CDR3aa: CASSEGHVLKGFNQPQHF
CDR3nt: TGTGCCAGCAGTGAGGGACATGTCCTGAAGGGGTTCAATCAGCCCCAGCATTTT

v_gene: TRBV2
d_gene: TRBD1
abundance: NA
j_gene: TRBJ1-2
CDR3aa: CASRDLVRQGSYGYTF
CDR3nt: TGTGCCAGCAGGGATCTCGTTCGACAGGGGAGCTATGGCTACACCTTC

v_gene: TRBV14
d_gene: TRBD1
abundance: NA
j_gene: TRBJ2-1
CDR3aa: CASSPGRDRGMNEQFF
CDR3nt: TGTGCCAGCAGCCCAGGCCGGGACAGGGGGATGAATGAGCAGTTCTTC

v_gene: TRBV10-2
d_gene: NA
abundance: once
j_gene: TRBJ1-3
CDR3aa: CATAQQSSGNTIYF
CDR3nt: TGCGCCACGGCTCAGCAGAGCTCTGGAAACACCATATATTTT

v_gene: TRBV7-9
d_gene: NA
abundance: NA
j_gene: TRBJ1-3
CDR3aa: CASSPRGVSGNTIYF
CDR3nt: TGTGCCAGCAGCCCCCGAGGAGTCTCTGGAAACACCATATATTTT

v_gene: TRBV9
d_gene: NA
abundance: NA
j_gene: TRBJ1-1
CDR3aa: CASSKHANTEAFF
CDR3nt: TGTGCCAGCAGCAAACACGCGAACACTGAAGCTTTCTTT

v_gene: TRBV28
d_gene: NA
abundance: NA
j_gene: TRBJ2-3
CDR3aa: CASSSFGRGPDTQYF
CDR3nt: TGTGCCAGCAGTTCGTTCGGAAGAGGGCCAGATACGCAGTATTTT

v_gene: TRBV28
d_gene: NA
abundance: NA
j_gene: TRBJ1-2
CDR3aa: CASSSPDRANYGYTF
CDR3nt: TGTGCCAGCAGTTCGCCGGACAGAGCTAACTATGGCTACACCTTC

v_gene: TRBV30
d_gene: NA
abundance: NA
j_gene: TRBJ1-1
CDR3aa: CACGTLRGKNTEAFF
CDR3nt: TGTGCCTGCGGAACTCTGAGGGGCAAGAACACTGAAGCTTTCTTT

v_gene: TRBV30
d_gene: NA
abundance: NA
j_gene: TRBJ1-4
CDR3aa: CAWSVLAKKLFF
CDR3nt: TGTGCCTGGAGTGTACTGGCGAAAAAACTGTTTTTT

v_gene: TRBV9
d_gene: NA
abundance: NA
j_gene: TRBJ2-7
CDR3aa: CASSPPGVSGEQYF
CDR3nt: TGTGCCAGCAGTCCCCCCGGGGTATCTGGTGAGCAGTACTTC

v_gene: TRBV7-2
d_gene: NA
abundance: NA
j_gene: TRBJ2-5
CDR3aa: CASSLQPGQTETQYF
CDR3nt: TGTGCCAGCAGCTTACAACCAGGGCAAACAGAGACCCAGTACTTC

v_gene: TRBV9
d_gene: TRBD2
abundance: NA
j_gene: TRBJ2-3
CDR3aa: CASSAFGTSGTVGQYF
CDR3nt: TGTGCCAGCAGCGCCTTCGGGACTAGCGGGACTGTCGGGCAGTATTTT

v_gene: TRBV29-1
d_gene: NA
abundance: NA
j_gene: TRBJ2-7
CDR3aa: CSVVDPPGEQYF
CDR3nt: TGCAGCGTTGTGGACCCCCCGGGCGAGCAGTACTTC

v_gene: TRBV7-3
d_gene: NA
abundance: NA
j_gene: TRBJ1-1
CDR3aa: CASSSPHIKNTEAFF
CDR3nt: TGTGCCAGCAGTTCCCCGCACATAAAGAACACTGAAGCTTTCTTT

v_gene: TRBV7-2
d_gene: NA
abundance: once
j_gene: TRBJ1-5
CDR3aa: CASSLGSINQPQHF
CDR3nt: TGTGCCAGCAGCTTAGGTTCGATTAATCAGCCCCAGCATTTT

v_gene: TRBV20-1
d_gene: NA
abundance: NA
j_gene: TRBJ2-7
CDR3aa: CSAPVFYEQYF
CDR3nt: TGCAGTGCCCCGGTTTTCTACGAGCAGTACTTC

v_gene: TRBV19
d_gene: TRBD1
abundance: NA
j_gene: TRBJ2-7
CDR3aa: CASSTIGTGPYEQYF
CDR3nt: TGTGCCAGTAGTACCATCGGGACAGGGCCCTACGAGCAGTACTTC

v_gene: TRBV7-2
d_gene: NA
abundance: NA
j_gene: TRBJ2-7
CDR3aa: CASSPSYEQYF
CDR3nt: TGTGCCAGCAGCCCCTCCTACGAGCAGTACTTC

v_gene: TRBV27
d_gene: NA
abundance: NA
j_gene: TRBJ2-1
CDR3aa: CASRNPMTSNNEQFF
CDR3nt: TGTGCCAGCAGAAATCCGATGACTAGTAACAATGAGCAGTTCTTC

v_gene: TRBV7-2
d_gene: TRBD1
abundance: NA
j_gene: TRBJ1-5
CDR3aa: CASSPRTGDINQPQHF
CDR3nt: TGTGCCAGCAGCCCGCGGACAGGGGACATCAATCAGCCCCAGCATTTT

v_gene: TRBV19
d_gene: NA
abundance: NA
j_gene: TRBJ2-3
CDR3aa: CASSKLFQGRDTQYF
CDR3nt: TGTGCCAGTAGTAAACTGTTCCAGGGGCGAGATACGCAGTATTTT

v_gene: TRBV5-6
d_gene: TRBD1
abundance: once
j_gene: TRBJ1-4
CDR3aa: CASSSGQGFEKLFF
CDR3nt: TGTGCCAGCAGCAGCGGACAGGGTTTTGAAAAACTGTTTTTT

v_gene: TRBV3-1/TRBV3-2
d_gene: NA
abundance: NA
j_gene: TRBJ2-7
CDR3aa: CASSQKTGGSGRIYEQYF
CDR3nt: TGTGCCAGCAGCCAAAAGACAGGGGGTAGCGGGAGAATCTACGAGCAGTACTTC

v_gene: TRBV7-3
d_gene: NA
abundance: NA
j_gene: TRBJ2-1
CDR3aa: CASSFMPPGSTKDEQFF
CDR3nt: TGTGCCAGCAGCTTCATGCCCCCGGGGAGTACTAAGGATGAGCAGTTCTTC

v_gene: TRBV7-8
d_gene: NA
abundance: NA
j_gene: TRBJ1-3
CDR3aa: CASRAGAGNTIYF
CDR3nt: TGTGCCAGCAGGGCAGGGGCCGGAAACACCATATATTTT

v_gene: TRBV20-1
d_gene: NA
abundance: NA
j_gene: TRBJ2-1
CDR3aa: CTFMGYNEQFF
CDR3nt: TGCACCTTCATGGGATACAATGAGCAGTTCTTC

v_gene: TRBV7-8
d_gene: NA
abundance: NA
j_gene: TRBJ1-3
CDR3aa: CASSSGVFSGNTIYF
CDR3nt: TGTGCCAGCAGCTCTGGGGTCTTCTCTGGAAACACCATATATTTT

v_gene: TRBV27
d_gene: NA
abundance: once
j_gene: TRBJ2-3
CDR3aa: CASSQRRGDTQYF
CDR3nt: TGTGCCAGCAGTCAGCGGCGCGGGGATACGCAGTATTTT

v_gene: TRBV28
d_gene: NA
abundance: NA
j_gene: TRBJ1-5
CDR3aa: CASSKVIDSNQPQHF
CDR3nt: TGTGCCAGCAGTAAAGTAATTGATAGCAATCAGCCCCAGCATTTT

v_gene: TRBV19
d_gene: NA
abundance: NA
j_gene: TRBJ2-1
CDR3aa: CASSISRGIYNEQFF
CDR3nt: TGTGCCAGTAGTATAAGTAGGGGGATCTACAATGAGCAGTTCTTC

v_gene: TRBV9
d_gene: NA
abundance: NA
j_gene: TRBJ1-1
CDR3aa: CASSVGPNTEAFF
CDR3nt: TGTGCCAGCAGCGTAGGTCCAAACACTGAAGCTTTCTTT

v_gene: TRBV15
d_gene: NA
abundance: NA
j_gene: TRBJ1-2
CDR3aa: CATSVQQRANYGYTF
CDR3nt: TGTGCCACCAGCGTCCAACAGAGAGCTAACTATGGCTACACCTTC

v_gene: TRBV2
d_gene: TRBD1
abundance: NA
j_gene: TRBJ1-2
CDR3aa: CASSANRDSFYGYTF
CDR3nt: TGTGCCAGCAGCGCAAACCGGGACAGCTTCTATGGCTACACCTTC

v_gene: TRBV7-9
d_gene: NA
abundance: NA
j_gene: TRBJ1-1
CDR3aa: CASSSPVGWEAFF
CDR3nt: TGTGCCAGCAGCTCCCCCGTTGGGTGGGAAGCTTTCTTT

v_gene: TRBV25-1
d_gene: NA
abundance: NA
j_gene: TRBJ2-6
CDR3aa: CASSDPRRGANVLTF
CDR3nt: TGTGCCAGCAGTGACCCCAGAAGAGGGGCCAACGTCCTGACTTTC

v_gene: TRBV3-1/TRBV3-2
d_gene: TRBD2
abundance: NA
j_gene: TRBJ2-7
CDR3aa: CASSQPNLAGGGKQYF
CDR3nt: TGTGCCAGCAGCCAGCCCAATTTGGCGGGAGGAGGTAAGCAGTACTTC

v_gene: TRBV29-1
d_gene: NA
abundance: NA
j_gene: TRBJ2-7
CDR3aa: CSVALPGEQYF
CDR3nt: TGCAGCGTTGCCCTACCCGGCGAGCAGTACTTC

v_gene: TRBV4-3
d_gene: NA
abundance: NA
j_gene: TRBJ1-2
CDR3aa: CASSQVEQGNYGYTF
CDR3nt: TGCGCCAGCAGCCAAGTAGAACAGGGTAACTATGGCTACACCTTC